Given below is one T cell receptor (beta chain) in context. The record originates from a study of technical replicates of blood from a handful of donors. There are 13 residues in the CDR3. Germline CDR1 is GTSNPN and CDR2 is SVGIG (reference sequence). Between the trimmed V and J ends, which lost 0 bases and 8 bases, there was a span of 13 bases. Here immunoSEQ multiplex PCR was the method, and the copy in TCRdb shows in-frame clones only, minus some. This table holds approximately 79,000 clones, approximately 95% found once. Material for sequencing was T cells isolated from PBMCs. The chain recombines TRBV30 with TRBJ1-2; D perhaps matches TRBD1 (5 bases). This receptor was identified in a human donor in good health. CDR3 amino acids: CAWSVPGSEGYTF. The CDR3 nucleotides are TGTGCCTGGAGTGTACCAGGGTCGGAGGGCTACACCTTC.